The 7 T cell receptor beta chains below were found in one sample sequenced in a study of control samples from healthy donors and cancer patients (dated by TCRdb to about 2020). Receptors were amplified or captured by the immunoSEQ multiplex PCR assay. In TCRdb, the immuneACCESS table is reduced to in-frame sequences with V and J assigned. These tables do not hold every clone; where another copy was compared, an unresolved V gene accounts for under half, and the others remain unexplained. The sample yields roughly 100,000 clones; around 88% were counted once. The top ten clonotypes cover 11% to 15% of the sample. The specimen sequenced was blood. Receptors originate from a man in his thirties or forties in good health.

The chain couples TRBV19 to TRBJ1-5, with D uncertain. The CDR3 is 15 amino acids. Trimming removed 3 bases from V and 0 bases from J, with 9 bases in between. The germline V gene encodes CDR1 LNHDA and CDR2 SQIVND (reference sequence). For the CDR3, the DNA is TGTGCCAGTAGTATTTACGCCGATAGCAATCAGCCCCAGCATTTT. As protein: CASSIYADSNQPQHF.

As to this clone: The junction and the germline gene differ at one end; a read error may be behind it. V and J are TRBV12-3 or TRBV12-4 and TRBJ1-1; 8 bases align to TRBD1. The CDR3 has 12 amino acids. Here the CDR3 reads CVSSPRQGRAFF. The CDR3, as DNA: TGTGTCAGCAGTCCACGACAGGGGCGGGCTTTCTTT.

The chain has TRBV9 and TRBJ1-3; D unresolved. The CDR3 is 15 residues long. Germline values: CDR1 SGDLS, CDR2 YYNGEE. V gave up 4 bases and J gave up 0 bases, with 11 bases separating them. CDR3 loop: CASSPTVISGNTIYF. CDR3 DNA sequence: TGTGCCAGCAGCCCAACAGTGATCTCTGGAAACACCATATATTTT.

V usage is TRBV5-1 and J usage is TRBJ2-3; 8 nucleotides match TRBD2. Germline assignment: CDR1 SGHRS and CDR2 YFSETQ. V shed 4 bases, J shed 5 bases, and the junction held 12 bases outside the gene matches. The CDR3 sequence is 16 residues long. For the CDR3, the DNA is TGCGCCAGCAGCCACACTAGCGGTCGAGGACAAGATACGCAGTATTTT. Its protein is CASSHTSGRGQDTQYF. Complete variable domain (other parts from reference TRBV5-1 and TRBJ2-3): KAGVTQTPRYLIKTRGQQVTLSCSPISGHRSVSWYQQTPGQGLQFLFEYFSETQRNKGNFPGRFSGRQFSNSRSEMNVSTLELGDSALYLCASSHTSGRGQDTQYFGPGTRLTVL.

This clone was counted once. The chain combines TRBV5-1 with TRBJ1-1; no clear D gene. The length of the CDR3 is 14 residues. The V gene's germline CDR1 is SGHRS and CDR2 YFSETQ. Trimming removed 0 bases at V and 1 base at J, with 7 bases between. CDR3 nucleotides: TGCGCCAGCAGCTTGGATGGGCCGAACACTGAAGCTTTCTTT. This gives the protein CASSLDGPNTEAFF.

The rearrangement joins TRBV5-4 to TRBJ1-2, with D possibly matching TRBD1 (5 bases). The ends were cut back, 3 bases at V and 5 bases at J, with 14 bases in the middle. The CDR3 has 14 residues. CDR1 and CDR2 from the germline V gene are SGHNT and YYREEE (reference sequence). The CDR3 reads CASSYSGTKYGYTF. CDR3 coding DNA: TGTGCCAGCAGCTACTCCGGGACCAAGTATGGCTACACCTTC.

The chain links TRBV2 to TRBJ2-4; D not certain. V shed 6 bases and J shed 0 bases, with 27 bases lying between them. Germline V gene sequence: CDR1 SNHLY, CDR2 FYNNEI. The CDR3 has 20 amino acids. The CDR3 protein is CASSPRGSASGYLAKNIQYF. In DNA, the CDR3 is TGTGCCAGCAGCCCCCGAGGATCAGCGAGTGGGTACTTAGCCAAAAACATTCAGTACTTC.